The source of this TCR beta chain is a study of neoadjuvant anti-PD-1 for oral cavity cancer. The CDR3 sequence is 12 residues long. Trimming cost V 3 bases and J 4 bases, with 6 bases left between them. Germline V CDR1 and CDR2: SEHNR, FQNEAQ (reference sequence). The time point denotes: after neoadjuvant nivolumab, at surgical resection. Stage II-IVA oral cavity squamous cell carcinoma was new and untreated by systemic or radiation therapy. Some clones are missing from TCRdb's copy, which holds only in-frame ones; the method was immunoSEQ multiplex PCR. The sample shows approximately 42,000 clones, 65% to 80% of them seen only once.

The chain recombines TRBV7-9 with TRBJ1-1, with unresolved D. This clonotype was sampled from a person aged 40 to 85 with oral cavity squamous cell carcinoma. The sample was PBMCs, taken after nivolumab (anti-PD-1) treatment. CDR3 bases: TGTGCCAGCAGCTTGGGTTTCACTGAAGCTTTCTTT. Encoded protein: CASSLGFTEAFF.